The next 18 T cell receptor beta chains were all read from a single sample in a study of T cell responses to AZD1222 COVID-19 vaccine. Some clones are missing from TCRdb's copy, which holds only in-frame ones; the method was immunoSEQ multiplex PCR. Here the sample spans approximately 110,000 clones, around 89% being singletons. Sequencing used peripheral blood, obtained on day 0 of AZD1222 vaccination. Receptors originate from an adult in good health.

The chain uses TRBV6-6 and TRBJ1-2; D gene ambiguous. Per germline, CDR1 MNHNY and CDR2 SVGAGI (reference sequence). CDR3 length: 14 amino acids. Trimming cost V 2 bases and J 4 bases, with 11 bases left between them. The CDR3 here is CASSYPTEGYGYTF. Here the CDR3 DNA reads TGTGCCAGCAGTTACCCGACCGAGGGCTATGGCTACACCTTC.

V is TRBV5-4 and J is TRBJ2-1; 10 nucleotides line up with TRBD2. J lost 8 bases, V lost 5 bases, and 10 bases had no gene match. The CDR3 has 15 residues. The germline V gene has CDR1 SGHNT and CDR2 YYREEE (reference sequence). For the CDR3, the DNA is TGTGCCAGCAGGAACAGGGCTAGCGGGGGCTATGAGCAGTTCTTC. Amino acids: CASRNRASGGYEQFF.

The chain joins TRBV9 to TRBJ1-1, with D unclear. The V and J ends lost 3 bases and 7 bases respectively, with 13 bases between them. The CDR3 has 13 amino acids. Germline V lookup: CDR1 SGDLS, CDR2 YYNGEE. The CDR3 nucleotides read TGTGCCAGCAGCGGGGGAGCGTGGGGTGAAGCTTTCTTT. The encoded protein is CASSGGAWGEAFF.

The chain recombines TRBV9 with TRBJ2-6; 9 bases line up with TRBD1. After removal of 4 bases from V and 1 base from J, the junction contained 6 bases not matched to a gene. Germline V gives CDR1 SGDLS, CDR2 YYNGEE. This CDR3 has 17 amino acids. The CDR3 is CASSPRQGGSGANVLTF. CDR3 DNA sequence: TGTGCCAGCAGCCCAAGACAGGGGGGGTCTGGGGCCAACGTCCTGACTTTC.

J is TRBJ2-1 and V is TRBV29-1; the match to TRBD2 covers 7 bases. CDR1 and CDR2 (germline): SQVTM, ANQGSEA. The CDR3 runs 12 residues. CDR3 region: CRAGATYNEQFF. The CDR3 DNA sequence: TGCAGGGCGGGAGCGACCTACAATGAGCAGTTCTTC.

The chain joins TRBV19 to TRBJ2-3; 7 bases align to TRBD2. The CDR3 has 14 amino acids. Germline V gene data show CDR1 as LNHDA and CDR2 as SQIVND (reference sequence). With 5 bases clipped from V and 2 bases from J, the junction kept 4 bases outside the gene matches. Written as DNA, the CDR3 is TGTGCCAGTAGTTCGGGGGGACCCACAGATACGCAGTATTTT. Protein product: CASSSGGPTDTQYF.

The chain links TRBV6-5 to TRBJ1-4; no clear D. This CDR3 region has 14 residues. Germline CDR1 reads MNHEY; CDR2 reads SVGAGI. Trimming left V 6 bases short and J 0 bases short, with 8 bases between. CDR3 in DNA: TGTGCCAGCAGGGACCGCGCAACTAATGAAAAACTGTTTTTT. It is translated as CASRDRATNEKLFF.

The CDR3 nucleotides are TGCGCCAGCAGCCAAGATGTTAGAGTTGAAGCTTTCTTT. Residues: CASSQDVRVEAFF. The chain carries TRBV4-3 and TRBJ1-1; D call uncertain. Germline values: CDR1 LGHNA, CDR2 YSLEER. Trimming stripped 0 bases from V and 7 bases from J, with 9 bases between. This CDR3 has 13 amino acids.

This clone came up a few times. The CDR3 sequence is CATSDLNPGQGADTQYF. CDR3 DNA sequence: TGTGCCACCAGTGATTTGAATCCGGGCCAGGGGGCAGATACGCAGTATTTT. The chain has TRBV24-1 and TRBJ2-3, with 7 bases aligning to TRBD1. This CDR3 has 17 amino acids. V shed 0 bases, J shed 4 bases, and the junction held 9 bases outside the gene matches. Germline CDR1 reads KGHDR; CDR2 reads SFDVKD.

The chain couples TRBV6-2 or TRBV6-3 to TRBJ1-1; 11 positions agree with TRBD1. J gave up 4 bases and V 2 bases, and 3 bases lay outside the gene matches. Germline V gives CDR1 MNHEY, CDR2 SVGEGT. The CDR3 extends over 15 amino acids. Here the CDR3 reads CASSYPGTGGTEAFF. In DNA form, the CDR3 reads TGTGCCAGCAGTTACCCGGGGACAGGGGGCACTGAAGCTTTCTTT.

The V gene is TRBV5-1, the J gene TRBJ2-1; 8 bases map to TRBD2. Unmatched junction bases numbered 6, after V lost 0 bases and J lost 7 bases. Germline assignment: CDR1 SGHRS and CDR2 YFSETQ. CDR3 length: 15 amino acids. CDR3 bases: TGCGCCAGCAGCTTGGTGGGGGGGACTAGGAATGAGCAGTTCTTC. Translated: CASSLVGGTRNEQFF.

In its sample, this clone was seen once. The rearrangement uses TRBV7-8 and TRBJ2-3; 11 bases agree with TRBD2. The CDR3 extends over 16 amino acids. V trimming: 4 bases; J trimming: 5 bases; junction bases outside the gene matches: 8. Germline V gene sequence: CDR1 SGHVS, CDR2 FQNEAQ. CDR3 protein: CASSSRLAGLEDTQYF. The DNA for the CDR3 is TGTGCCAGCAGCTCGAGACTAGCGGGGTTGGAAGATACGCAGTATTTT.

This clone appeared a few times. The chain is built from TRBV25-1 and TRBJ2-6; 9 bases agree with TRBD1. Germline CDR1 reads MGHDK; CDR2 reads SYGVNS. The CDR3 has 16 residues. Germline trimming cut 4 bases from V and 1 base from J; bases unmatched to any gene: 2. For the CDR3, the DNA is TGTGCCAGCAGTGGGACAGGGGATTCTGGGGCCAACGTCCTGACTTTC. Its translation: CASSGTGDSGANVLTF.

V and J are TRBV29-1 and TRBJ2-7, with a possible D match to TRBD2 (6 bases). There are 15 residues in the CDR3. Trimming removed 3 bases from V and 1 base from J, with 16 bases in between. Germline lookup yields CDR1 SQVTM and CDR2 ANQGSEA. The CDR3 coding sequence is TGCAGCGTTGATGGAGGGAGTTTATCGTCCTACGAGCAGTACTTC. This translates into CSVDGGSLSSYEQYF.

This chain joins TRBV28 and TRBJ1-1; a possible D gene is TRBD1 (6 bases). V lost 4 bases to trimming and J lost 1 base, with 13 bases between them. The CDR3 totals 15 residues. Looked up from germline, CDR1 is MDHEN and CDR2 is SYDVKM. The CDR3 is CASSSPTGGNTEAFF. Here the CDR3 DNA reads TGTGCCAGCAGTTCTCCGACAGGAGGGAACACTGAAGCTTTCTTT.

This clone occurred a few times. This rearrangement joins TRBV15 to TRBJ1-2; 7 nucleotides agree with TRBD1. The CDR3 covers 15 residues. Germline CDR1 LNHNV, CDR2 YYDKDF (reference sequence). J gave up 5 bases and V 1 base, and 7 bases lay outside the gene matches. The CDR3 sequence: CATSRGRTGPYGYTF. Here the CDR3 DNA reads TGTGCCACCAGCAGAGGTCGGACAGGACCATATGGCTACACCTTC.

This sequence joins TRBV18 and TRBJ1-2, with 9 bases aligning to TRBD1. Germline-derived CDR1 and CDR2 are KGHSH and LQKENI. The CDR3 sequence is 14 residues long. V shed 3 bases, J shed 8 bases, and the junction held 7 bases outside the gene matches. The CDR3 region has the DNA TGTGCCAGCTCACCCTCAACAGGGGGCGCGGGCTACACCTTC. This sequence encodes CASSPSTGGAGYTF. Combining the CDR3 with reference TRBV18 and TRBJ1-2 gives the whole variable domain NAGVMQNPRHLVRRRGQEARLRCSPMKGHSHVYWYRQLPEEGLKFMVYLQKENIIDESGMPKERFSAEFPKEGPSILRIQQVVRGDSAAYFCASSPSTGGAGYTFGSGTRLTVV.

This sequence joins TRBV10-3 and TRBJ2-5; the match to TRBD2 covers 10 bases. With 7 bases clipped from V and 3 bases from J, the junction kept 2 bases outside the gene matches. The germline CDR1 and CDR2 sequences are ENHRY and SYGVKD. CDR3 size: 13 residues. The CDR3 DNA reads as TGTGCCATCAAAGGACTAGCGGAAGAGACCCAGTACTTC. Protein sequence: CAIKGLAEETQYF.